The present T cell receptor beta chain was sequenced within a study of blood T cell repertoires in COVID-19. In the authors' methods: The assay estimated nucleated cells by amplifying reference gene primers. Profiling relied on immunoSEQ multiplex PCR, and the TCRdb table lists in-frame clones only, not all of them. Clone size and V and J calls were adopted from that table, with D and trimming inferred from the DNA. This sample has about 200,000 clones, with around nine tenths found just once. Germline V gives CDR1 KGHSH, CDR2 LQKENI. Trimming removed 3 bases from V and 3 bases from J; junction bases left unmatched: 4. The length of the CDR3 is 14 residues. In Seattle, patients joined the study during active infection and were tracked longitudinally.

This chain links TRBV18 with TRBJ1-1; 7 nucleotides align to TRBD1. This TCR was sampled from a man aged 50-60 years with COVID-19, enrolled during active disease. The sequencing input was peripheral blood. The CDR3 spells CASSPKGTDTEAFF. CDR3 in DNA: TGTGCCAGCTCACCGAAAGGGACAGACACTGAAGCTTTCTTT.